The 25 T cell receptor beta chains reported below all come from one sample, sequenced in a study of T cell changes during pregnancy in multiple sclerosis. Profiling relied on immunoSEQ multiplex PCR, and the TCRdb table lists in-frame clones only, not all of them. Seen here are 65,000 to 85,000 clones, around 94% observed once, and the top ten hold about 0.22%. The starting material was CD4+ T cells from peripheral blood mononuclear cells, obtained before pregnancy. The origin of the receptors is a female donor with multiple sclerosis, enrolled in a pregnancy study.

The chain combines TRBV19 with TRBJ1-5; tentative D call: TRBD1 (6 bases). Germline assignment: CDR1 LNHDA and CDR2 SQIVND (reference sequence). CDR3 length: 15 amino acids. Between the trimmed V and J ends, which lost 4 bases and 5 bases, there was a span of 15 bases. The CDR3 here is CASSTGGASDQPQHF. The CDR3 nucleotides are TGTGCCAGTAGTACGGGGGGCGCGAGCGATCAGCCCCAGCATTTT.

V and J are TRBV6-1 and TRBJ2-3; TRBD2 is a possible D gene (6 bases). The CDR3 covers 14 residues. Germline CDR1 MNHNS, CDR2 SASEGT. Deletions cut 6 bases from V and 5 bases from J, with 15 bases between. The CDR3 nucleotides are TGTGCCAGCAGGACGGGGGTGGAGAGAGATACGCAGTATTTT. This sequence encodes CASRTGVERDTQYF.

The gene calls are TRBV6-6 and TRBJ1-3, with 8 bases fitting TRBD1. Germline V gives CDR1 MNHNY, CDR2 SVGAGI (reference sequence). Trimming at V came to 6 bases and at J to 1 base, leaving 8 bases not matched to a gene. CDR3 size: 16 residues. The CDR3 region is CASRAGGAGSGNTIYF. In DNA form, the CDR3 reads TGTGCCAGCAGGGCAGGGGGCGCGGGATCTGGAAACACCATATATTTT.

The V gene is TRBV6-1, the J gene TRBJ1-1, with D possibly TRBD1 on 5 matching bases. The CDR3 loop spans 14 amino acids. The germline V and J ends were trimmed by 7 bases and 5 bases, with 17 bases remaining between them. Germline CDR1 is MNHNS and CDR2 is SASEGT. CDR3: CASTLVAGGTEAFF. CDR3 in DNA: TGTGCCAGCACCCTCGTCGCGGGGGGGACTGAAGCTTTCTTT.

The DNA of the CDR3 is TGTGCCAGCAGCTTGGCCCTCGACACTGAAGCTTTCTTT. As protein: CASSLALDTEAFF. The rearrangement links TRBV7-9 to TRBJ1-1; D gene unclear. V lost 3 bases and J 3 bases, leaving 8 bases between the germline ends. Germline V gene data show CDR1 as SEHNR and CDR2 as FQNEAQ (reference sequence). The length of the CDR3 is 13 residues.

This clone was seen just once. CDR3 sequence reads: CASSYTDRGYEQYF. Written as DNA, the CDR3 is TGTGCCAGCAGTTACACGGACAGGGGTTACGAGCAGTACTTC. The chain recombines TRBV6-6 with TRBJ2-7; 9 nucleotides match TRBD1. The CDR3 runs to 14 residues. Germline V CDR1 and CDR2: MNHNY, SVGAGI (reference sequence). V lost 2 bases and J lost 4; bases outside the gene matches: 3.

Here the CDR3 reads CASSQDRVTVYEQYF. The CDR3, as DNA: TGTGCCAGCAGCCAAGACAGGGTCACCGTATACGAGCAGTACTTC. The V gene is TRBV4-2, the J gene TRBJ2-7, with D possibly TRBD1 on 5 matching bases. The CDR3 length is 15 residues. V was pared by 0 bases and J by 4 bases, with 13 bases between. The germline CDR1 and CDR2 sequences are LGHNA and YNFKEQ.

The rearrangement joins TRBV15 to TRBJ1-2; D gene uncertain. Germline lookup yields CDR1 LNHNV and CDR2 YYDKDF (reference sequence). Trimming took off 0 bases at V and 2 bases at J, with 10 bases between the two ends. CDR3 size: 15 residues. In nucleotides, the CDR3 is TGTGCCACCAGCAGAGATGAGCGACCAAACTATGGCTACACCTTC. It codes for CATSRDERPNYGYTF.

This sequence joins TRBV7-9 and TRBJ2-3; no definite D call. V was pared by 9 bases and J by 6 bases, with 10 bases between. This CDR3 has 11 amino acids. The germline CDR1 and CDR2 sequences are SEHNR and FQNEAQ (reference sequence). This CDR3 reads CARGRIDTQYF. The CDR3 nucleotides are TGTGCCAGGGGCCGGATTGATACGCAGTATTTT.

The CDR3 loop reads CASSLGSYGGDQETQYF. The CDR3 region has the DNA TGTGCCAGCAGTTTAGGCTCTTATGGGGGGGACCAAGAGACCCAGTACTTC. The rearrangement uses TRBV28 and TRBJ2-5; 7 bases fit TRBD2. The germline V gene has CDR1 MDHEN and CDR2 SYDVKM. J was trimmed by 0 bases and V by 2 bases; bases with no gene match: 9. This CDR3 comprises 17 residues.

This chain uses TRBV7-2 with TRBJ2-3; D gene ambiguous. Germline V gene data show CDR1 as SGHTA and CDR2 as FQGNSA. V was cut by 5 bases and J by 10 bases, with 13 bases left in between. CDR3 length equals 12 residues. The CDR3 reads CASSPLQSAQYF. The DNA for the CDR3 is TGTGCCAGCAGCCCACTCCAAAGCGCGCAGTATTTT.

This clone appeared once. The rearrangement joins TRBV5-6 to TRBJ2-5, with 10 bases fitting TRBD2. The DNA end lines up better with TRBJ2-7; the J call may be wrong. The length of the CDR3 is 17 residues. Germline CDR1 SGHDT, CDR2 YYEEEE. CDR3 protein: CASSLSILAGVSYEQYF. The CDR3, as DNA: TGTGCCAGCAGCTTGTCTATTCTAGCGGGGGTATCCTACGAGCAGTACTTC.

The chain recombines TRBV7-9 with TRBJ2-1; possibly TRBD1 for D (5 bases). The ends were cut back, 5 bases at V and 2 bases at J, with 13 bases in the middle. The germline gives CDR1 SEHNR, CDR2 FQNEAQ (reference sequence). This CDR3 is 15 amino acids long. The CDR3 DNA reads TGTGCCAGCAGCCCAGGGTCATCACCCTACAATGAGCAGTTCTTC. This gives the protein CASSPGSSPYNEQFF.

This rearrangement joins TRBV5-4 to TRBJ2-1; D is possibly TRBD2 (6 bases). The CDR3 length is 17 residues. V was cut by 5 bases and J by 0 bases, with 18 bases left in between. The germline gives CDR1 SGHNT, CDR2 YYREEE (reference sequence). DNA of the CDR3: TGTGCCAGCAGTCCTCGAGGAGGGCCTCTCTCCTACAATGAGCAGTTCTTC. Protein product: CASSPRGGPLSYNEQFF.

The gene calls are TRBV30 and TRBJ1-4; unclear D gene. There are 14 residues in the CDR3. Germline V lookup: CDR1 GTSNPN, CDR2 SVGIG (reference sequence). V lost 0 bases and J 6 bases, leaving 11 bases between the germline ends. The CDR3 loop reads CAWSVRLRDEKLFF. Here the CDR3 DNA reads TGTGCCTGGAGTGTCCGGTTAAGAGATGAAAAACTGTTTTTT.

The chain is built from TRBV7-9 and TRBJ2-7, with D tentatively TRBD1 (6 bases). Looked up from germline, CDR1 is SEHNR and CDR2 is FQNEAQ (reference sequence). The V and J ends lost 3 bases and 4 bases respectively, with 10 bases between them. The CDR3 totals 13 residues. CDR3 in DNA: TGTGCCAGCAGCTTTGGGGGCTCGTACGAGCAGTACTTC. Translated, it gives CASSFGGSYEQYF.

The V gene is TRBV19, the J gene TRBJ1-1; D may be TRBD1 (5 bases). Germline values: CDR1 LNHDA, CDR2 SQIVND (reference sequence). Trimming stripped 6 bases from V and 5 bases from J, with 13 bases between. The CDR3 sequence is 13 residues long. This chain's CDR3 is CASRPQGWTEAFF. CDR3 DNA: TGTGCCAGTAGACCCCAGGGTTGGACTGAAGCTTTCTTT.

The rearrangement joins TRBV19 to TRBJ1-5; D is unresolved. Germline CDR1 is LNHDA and CDR2 is SQIVND (reference sequence). Trimming cost V 5 bases and J 2 bases, with 16 bases left between them. CDR3 size: 16 residues. The CDR3 region is CASSLRQGAGNQPQHF. In nucleotides, the CDR3 is TGTGCCAGTAGTCTCAGACAAGGAGCGGGCAATCAGCCCCAGCATTTT.

The chain is built from TRBV30 and TRBJ1-4, with 7 bases matching TRBD1. The CDR3 extends over 14 amino acids. J lost 5 bases, V lost 2 bases, and 5 bases had no gene match. Per the germline V gene, CDR1 is GTSNPN and CDR2 is SVGIG (reference sequence). In DNA form, the CDR3 reads TGTGCCTGGAGTTTAGGGGGCAGAAATGAAAAACTGTTTTTT. Residues: CAWSLGGRNEKLFF.

This sequence joins TRBV7-3 and TRBJ2-5, with D hard to call. V was shortened by 3 bases and J by 5 bases, with 10 bases between the two germline ends. Germline V lookup: CDR1 SGHTA, CDR2 FQGTGA. This CDR3 is built from 13 residues. CDR3 nucleotides: TGTGCCAGCAGCTTGCTGATCCAGGAGACCCAGTACTTC. It is translated as CASSLLIQETQYF.

The V call is TRBV6-4, the J call TRBJ2-7; 8 bases are shared with TRBD2. The CDR3 runs 14 residues. With 2 bases clipped from V and 6 bases from J, the junction kept 6 bases outside the gene matches. Germline-derived CDR1 and CDR2 are MRHNA and SNTAGT. The CDR3 bases are TGTGCCAGCAGTGACGAGCGGGAGCCGGCCGAGCAGTACTTC. Translating it yields CASSDEREPAEQYF.

This chain connects TRBV4-1 to TRBJ1-6; 8 nucleotides agree with TRBD1. V gave up 4 bases and J gave up 7 bases; unmatched junction bases: 9. The CDR3 is 16 amino acids. Germline assignment: CDR1 MGHRA and CDR2 YSYEKL. CDR3: CASSRETGALNSPLHF. As DNA, the CDR3 is TGCGCCAGCAGCCGAGAGACAGGGGCCTTGAATTCACCCCTCCACTTT.

The V call is TRBV11-2, the J call TRBJ2-7, with a weak D call TRBD2 (7 bases). This CDR3 is 16 amino acids long. The V end was cut by 2 bases, the J end by 1 base, with 15 bases between. Germline lookup yields CDR1 SGHAT and CDR2 FQNNGV. The CDR3 DNA reads as TGTGCCAGCAGCTTAATAGGGGGGGGCTTATCCTACGAGCAGTACTTC. Translated: CASSLIGGGLSYEQYF.

The chain combines TRBV28 with TRBJ1-2, with D perhaps TRBD1 (6 bases). In germline, CDR1 is MDHEN, CDR2 SYDVKM. This CDR3 has 14 amino acids. V lost 3 bases, J lost 5 bases, and 13 bases lay in between. The CDR3 DNA reads as TGTGCCAGCAGTTTTCAGGGGAGGGAGTATGGCTACACCTTC. Translated: CASSFQGREYGYTF.

The chain carries TRBV7-9 and TRBJ1-1; TRBD1 might be the D (5 bases). The V gene's germline CDR1 is SEHNR and CDR2 FQNEAQ (reference sequence). This CDR3 spans 15 amino acids. V shed 6 bases and J shed 1 base, with 15 bases lying between them. The CDR3 here is CASRTVRDTNTEAFF. In DNA, the CDR3 is TGTGCCAGCAGGACGGTCAGGGATACGAACACTGAAGCTTTCTTT.